This T cell receptor (beta chain) was documented in a study of blood T cell repertoires in COVID-19. Study overall: From T cells, B-cell-depleted T cells, or PBMCs came the material, which was cDNA or gDNA.

Sequenced by immunoSEQ multiplex PCR; TCRdb stores in-frame clones only, minus some. This table holds 130,000 or so clones, 84% found once. Germline V CDR1 and CDR2: SGHRS, YFSETQ. V gave up 3 bases and J gave up 1 base; unmatched junction bases: 7. The CDR3 is 15 residues long. This clone has only a few counts. The sequence derives from a man in his 60s with acute or convalescent COVID-19. This chain uses TRBV5-1 with TRBJ2-7, with 7 bases that match TRBD1. The sequencing sample was made of peripheral blood. The CDR3 protein is CASSWSGQSSYEQYF. The CDR3 DNA is TGCGCCAGCAGCTGGTCGGGACAGTCATCCTACGAGCAGTACTTC.